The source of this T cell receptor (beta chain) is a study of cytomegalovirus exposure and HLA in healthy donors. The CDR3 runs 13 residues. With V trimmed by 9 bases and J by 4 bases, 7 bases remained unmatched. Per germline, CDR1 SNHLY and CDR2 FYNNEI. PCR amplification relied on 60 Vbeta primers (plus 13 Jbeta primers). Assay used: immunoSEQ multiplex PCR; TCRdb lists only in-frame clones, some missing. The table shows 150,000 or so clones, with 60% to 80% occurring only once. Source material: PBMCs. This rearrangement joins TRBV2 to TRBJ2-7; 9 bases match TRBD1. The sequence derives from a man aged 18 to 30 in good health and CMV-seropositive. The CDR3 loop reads CASLGQGLYEQYF. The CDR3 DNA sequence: TGTGCCAGTTTGGGACAGGGTTTGTACGAGCAGTACTTC.